Listed below are T cell receptor beta chains from one sample, sequenced in a study of blood T cell repertoires in COVID-19. Clones were read by immunoSEQ multiplex PCR, and TCRdb kept only the in-frame ones, dropping some. The sample lists 150,000 to 200,000 clones, approximately 90% seen once, with roughly 3.3% in the top ten. Sequenced material: peripheral blood. Receptors were obtained from a man younger than 35 with active or convalescent COVID-19. Both conserved end residues are part of each CDR3. A D gene is named only where the DNA matches it firmly. Expanded clones get a size class; other rows say once, few or many, or leave the size out.

D gene: NA; CDR3 length: 18; clone size: NA; J gene: TRBJ1-3; V gene: TRBV21-1; CDR3 protein: CASSKARDRVPPGNTIYF; CDR3 DNA: TGTGCCAGCAGTAAAGCCCGGGACAGGGTACCTCCTGGAAACACCATATATTTT
D gene: TRBD1; CDR3 length: 14; clone size: NA; J gene: TRBJ2-5; V gene: TRBV5-1; CDR3 protein: CASSTGQGLETQYF; CDR3 DNA: TGCGCCAGCAGCACCGGACAGGGATTGGAGACCCAGTACTTC
D gene: TRBD2; CDR3 length: 18; clone size: NA; J gene: TRBJ2-5; V gene: TRBV28; CDR3 protein: CASSLYLGSGGVSETQYF; CDR3 DNA: TGTGCCAGCAGTTTATATCTTGGTAGCGGGGGGGTATCGGAGACCCAGTACTTC
D gene: NA; CDR3 length: 13; clone size: NA; J gene: TRBJ1-2; V gene: TRBV28; CDR3 protein: CATGRGFGYGYTF; CDR3 DNA: TGTGCCACCGGTAGGGGGTTTGGCTATGGCTACACCTTC
D gene: NA; CDR3 length: 11; clone size: NA; J gene: TRBJ1-2; V gene: TRBV29-1; CDR3 protein: CSVDRNYGYTF; CDR3 DNA: TGCAGCGTTGACAGGAACTATGGCTACACCTTC
D gene: NA; CDR3 length: 12; clone size: NA; J gene: TRBJ1-1; V gene: TRBV28; CDR3 protein: CATMRGIAEAFF; CDR3 DNA: TGTGCAACTATGCGGGGTATCGCTGAAGCTTTCTTT
D gene: TRBD1; CDR3 length: 14; clone size: NA; J gene: TRBJ1-2; V gene: TRBV5-6; CDR3 protein: CASSQTGVGYGYTF; CDR3 DNA: TGTGCCAGCAGCCAAACAGGGGTGGGCTATGGCTACACCTTC
D gene: TRBD1; CDR3 length: 14; clone size: NA; J gene: TRBJ1-3; V gene: TRBV11-3; CDR3 protein: CASSSDREGNTIYF; CDR3 DNA: TGTGCCAGCAGCTCGGACAGGGAAGGAAACACCATATATTTT
D gene: NA; CDR3 length: 16; clone size: NA; J gene: TRBJ1-5; V gene: TRBV28; CDR3 protein: CASSPHTGGSNQPQHF; CDR3 DNA: TGTGCCAGCAGTCCCCACACGGGGGGGAGCAATCAGCCCCAGCATTTT
D gene: TRBD1; CDR3 length: 17; clone size: NA; J gene: TRBJ1-3; V gene: TRBV6-2/TRBV6-3; CDR3 protein: CASSYSTTGVSGNTIYF; CDR3 DNA: TGTGCCAGCAGTTATTCGACGACAGGGGTCTCTGGAAACACCATATATTTT
D gene: NA; CDR3 length: 13; clone size: once; J gene: TRBJ2-3; V gene: TRBV3-1/TRBV3-2; CDR3 protein: CASSPYSTDTQYF; CDR3 DNA: TGTGCCAGCAGCCCCTATAGCACAGATACGCAGTATTTT
D gene: NA; CDR3 length: 15; clone size: NA; J gene: TRBJ1-5; V gene: TRBV18; CDR3 protein: CASSQDQGLNQPQHF; CDR3 DNA: TGTGCCAGCTCACAAGATCAGGGACTAAATCAGCCCCAGCATTTT
D gene: NA; CDR3 length: 13; clone size: NA; J gene: TRBJ2-7; V gene: TRBV12-3/TRBV12-4; CDR3 protein: CASSFNSYREQYF; CDR3 DNA: TGTGCCAGCAGTTTTAACTCCTATCGGGAGCAGTACTTC
D gene: TRBD1; CDR3 length: 15; clone size: NA; J gene: TRBJ1-5; V gene: TRBV2; CDR3 protein: CASSGYTGGSQPQHF; CDR3 DNA: TGTGCCAGCAGTGGGTACACAGGGGGCAGTCAGCCCCAGCATTTT
D gene: TRBD2; CDR3 length: 18; clone size: NA; J gene: TRBJ2-5; V gene: TRBV6-6; CDR3 protein: CASSPPEWRREFSETQYF; CDR3 DNA: TGTGCCAGCAGTCCCCCCGAATGGAGGCGGGAGTTTTCCGAGACCCAGTACTTC